This T cell receptor beta chain is from a study of T cells after yellow fever vaccination. Study summary: When fractions had low cell numbers, they were prepared with SMART-Seq v4 Ultra Low Input.

The table lists this clonotype with many counts. What it binds is not known. Findings of the study overall: Only a minor proportion of clonotypes was detected across both CD4 and CD8 compartments. By day 5 rather than day 15, the secondary response had peaked, though it was weaker.

They built TCR cDNA with 5'RACE template switching, a step that put in a universal primer site and UMIs. Each CDR3 protein is one row after TCRdb ran MiXCR on the 5' RACE reads. The table has some 340,000 distinct CDR3 sequences, roughly 4.3% seen once. Between the trimmed V and J ends, which lost 8 bases and 5 bases, there was a span of 12 bases. Germline CDR1 MNHEY, CDR2 SMNVEV (reference sequence). This CDR3 is 13 amino acids long. This clonotype originated in a man younger than 35 who received the YFV17D yellow fever vaccine. The specimen was PBMCs, collected 5 days after the yellow fever booster vaccination. The J gene is TRBJ2-2, the V gene TRBV27; no firm D call. Here the CDR3 reads CASVDSVTGELFF. CDR3 nucleotides: TGTGCCAGCGTAGACTCTGTGACCGGGGAGCTGTTTTTT.